These 23 T cell receptor beta chains were sequenced from one sample in a study of blood T cell repertoires in COVID-19 (dated by TCRdb to 2018 to 2020). The library relied on the immunoSEQ multiplex PCR assay. TCRdb mirrors the immuneACCESS table, restricted to in-frame sequences. Some clones are absent from its copies; in checked studies, under half trace to an unresolved V gene, and the reason for the others is unknown. In all, the sample holds about 120,000 clones, and about 77% of those were seen once. The top ten clonotypes cover just under 25% of the sample. The sequenced sample was peripheral blood. Source of these receptors: a human donor in a cohort sampled during active COVID-19.

This clone was counted once. The chain is built from TRBV28 and TRBJ1-2; D possibly corresponds to TRBD1 (6 bases). Trimming stripped 3 bases from V and 6 bases from J, with 14 bases between. Germline CDR1 reads MDHEN; CDR2 reads SYDVKM. The CDR3 extends over 14 amino acids. In nucleotides, the CDR3 is TGTGCCAGCAGTTTCCCCAATTCAGGGGATGGCTACACCTTC. Protein product: CASSFPNSGDGYTF.

The rearrangement links TRBV4-3 to TRBJ2-3; TRBD2 agrees at 7 bases. This CDR3 has 15 residues. Germline CDR1 and CDR2: LGHNA and YSLEER. Unmatched junction bases numbered 10, after V lost 4 bases and J lost 6 bases. CDR3: CASSRGDYKLDTQYF. CDR3 in DNA: TGCGCCAGCAGCCGCGGGGACTACAAACTCGATACGCAGTATTTT.

The genes are TRBV5-1 and TRBJ2-1; the D gene is possibly TRBD2 (5 bases). V lost 4 bases and J 7 bases, leaving 12 bases between the germline ends. The CDR3 has 13 amino acids. Germline V gene lookup returns CDR1 SGHRS and CDR2 YFSETQ. The CDR3 spells CASSQTSFNEQFF. DNA of the CDR3: TGCGCCAGCAGCCAAACTAGTTTTAATGAGCAGTTCTTC.

The rearrangement uses TRBV7-9 and TRBJ1-1; TRBD1 might be the D (6 bases). Germline V gene sequence: CDR1 SEHNR, CDR2 FQNEAQ (reference sequence). This CDR3 has 14 residues. The ends were cut back, 5 bases at V and 1 base at J, with 11 bases in the middle. The DNA for the CDR3 is TGTGCCAGCAGCCCCGTGGACAGGAACACTGAAGCTTTCTTT. Protein: CASSPVDRNTEAFF.

V usage is TRBV6-2 or TRBV6-3 and J usage is TRBJ2-7; D is undetermined. In germline, CDR1 is MNHEY, CDR2 SVGEGT. The CDR3 contains 16 residues. With 7 bases removed from V and 2 bases from J, the gap between germline ends came to 21 bases. The CDR3 bases are TGTGCCAGCACCCCTGGGTCGGGTTCTGTCCCCTACGAGCAGTACTTC. This gives the protein CASTPGSGSVPYEQYF.

In this sample, this clone turned up once. V and J are TRBV5-1 and TRBJ2-5; TRBD2 agrees at 14 bases. The germline V gene has CDR1 SGHRS and CDR2 YFSETQ. This CDR3 is 16 amino acids long. The V gene end was trimmed by 4 bases and the J gene end by 4 bases; junction bases not matched to a gene: 6. Here the CDR3 reads CASSQGLAGGGETQYF. The CDR3 nucleotides are TGCGCCAGCAGCCAAGGACTAGCGGGGGGCGGAGAGACCCAGTACTTC.

This clone was picked up one time. The chain carries TRBV30 and TRBJ1-2, with a weak D call TRBD1 (6 bases). The CDR3 loop spans 14 amino acids. Trimming cost V 1 base and J 5 bases, with 14 bases left between them. CDR1 GTSNPN and CDR2 SVGIG come from the germline V gene (reference sequence). In DNA form, the CDR3 reads TGTGCCTGGAGTGAGGGTTTGGGGGCGTATGGCTACACCTTC. Its protein is CAWSEGLGAYGYTF.

This clone was counted between two and nine times. CDR3 sequence (DNA): TGTGCCAGTAGTAATGGTCTAGCGGGAAACTACGAGCAGTACTTC. Translating it yields CASSNGLAGNYEQYF. The V call is TRBV19, the J call TRBJ2-7; the match to TRBD2 covers 9 bases. The CDR3 spans 15 residues. J was trimmed by 3 bases and V by 4 bases; bases with no gene match: 7. Germline CDR1 reads LNHDA; CDR2 reads SQIVND (reference sequence).

V is TRBV19 and J is TRBJ1-4; D may be TRBD1 (5 bases). Germline V gene lookup returns CDR1 LNHDA and CDR2 SQIVND (reference sequence). V lost 5 bases to trimming and J lost 4 bases, with 11 bases between them. The CDR3 runs to 14 residues. CDR3 nucleotides: TGTGCCAGTAGTGCAGCGGGGGGTAATGAAAAACTGTTTTTT. Its protein is CASSAAGGNEKLFF.

In its sample, this clone was seen a few times. The chain has TRBV18 and TRBJ2-7, with D perhaps TRBD2 (6 bases). The CDR3 length is 13 residues. V lost 3 bases, J lost 5 bases, and 11 bases lay in between. Germline V gene sequence: CDR1 KGHSH, CDR2 LQKENI. The CDR3 sequence is CASSPGGLNEQYF. CDR3 nucleotide sequence: TGTGCCAGCTCACCCGGGGGACTTAACGAGCAGTACTTC.

The V and J genes are TRBV20-1 and TRBJ2-7, with 9 bases lining up with TRBD2. CDR3 size: 13 residues. Unmatched junction bases numbered 6, after V lost 3 bases and J lost 6 bases. Germline values: CDR1 DFQATT, CDR2 SNEGSKA (reference sequence). Here the CDR3 DNA reads TGCAGTGCTAGTAGCGGGAGTATCTTCGAGCAGTACTTC. The encoded protein is CSASSGSIFEQYF.

V usage is TRBV6-5 and J usage is TRBJ1-5; D is unclear. This CDR3 has 12 amino acids. Germline V gives CDR1 MNHEY, CDR2 SVGAGI. V was cut by 7 bases and J by 9 bases, with 13 bases left in between. DNA for the CDR3: TGTGCCAGCAATCCTCCTCTCCGGCCCCAGCATTTT. Translated, it gives CASNPPLRPQHF.

The chain employs TRBV10-1 and TRBJ1-3; D perhaps matches TRBD1 (6 bases). The CDR3 extends over 15 amino acids. Germline-derived CDR1 and CDR2 are WNHNN and SYGVQD (reference sequence). V was shortened by 2 bases and J by 0 bases, with 8 bases between the two germline ends. The CDR3 is CASSEGQTSGNTIYF. In nucleotides, the CDR3 is TGCGCCAGCAGTGAGGGACAGACCTCTGGAAACACCATATATTTT.

The V and J genes are TRBV5-4 and TRBJ2-3; TRBD2 agrees at 11 bases. The V and J ends lost 4 bases and 2 bases, in that order; junction bases with no gene match: 6. The length of the CDR3 is 16 residues. CDR1 and CDR2 from the germline V gene are SGHNT and YYREEE (reference sequence). CDR3 loop: CASSLRTSGSTDTQYF. CDR3 DNA sequence: TGTGCCAGCAGCCTCCGGACTAGCGGGTCCACAGATACGCAGTATTTT. The whole variable domain, remainder taken from reference TRBV5-4 and TRBJ2-3, is ETGVTQSPTHLIKTRGQQVTLRCSSQSGHNTVSWYQQALGQGPQFIFQYYREEENGRGNFPPRFSGLQFPNYSSELNVNALELDDSALYLCASSLRTSGSTDTQYFGPGTRLTVL.

This chain connects TRBV18 to TRBJ1-2; no clear D gene. The CDR3 has 11 amino acids. V was pared by 6 bases and J by 8 bases, with 10 bases between. The germline V gene has CDR1 KGHSH and CDR2 LQKENI. The CDR3 here is CASSAGKGYTF. CDR3 in DNA: TGTGCCAGCTCGGCGGGGAAGGGCTACACCTTC.

The chain couples TRBV5-4 to TRBJ2-2; perhaps TRBD2 as D (6 bases). Per the germline V gene, CDR1 is SGHNT and CDR2 is YYREEE (reference sequence). Trimming cost V 0 bases and J 0 bases, with 9 bases left between them. The CDR3 length is 16 residues. The chain's CDR3 is CASSLGLASNTGELFF. The CDR3 nucleotides are TGTGCCAGCAGCTTGGGCCTAGCGTCGAACACCGGGGAGCTGTTTTTT. The whole variable domain, remainder taken from reference TRBV5-4 and TRBJ2-2, is ETGVTQSPTHLIKTRGQQVTLRCSSQSGHNTVSWYQQALGQGPQFIFQYYREEENGRGNFPPRFSGLQFPNYSSELNVNALELDDSALYLCASSLGLASNTGELFFGEGSRLTVL.

This sequence joins TRBV10-2 and TRBJ1-1; TRBD1 matches at 7 bases. The CDR3 consists of 15 residues. Losses at the gene ends were 7 bases for V and 3 bases for J; bases not matched to a gene: 11. Germline V gives CDR1 WSHSY, CDR2 SAAADI. CDR3 protein: CASIRTGDPYTEAFF. DNA for the CDR3: TGCGCCAGCATTCGAACAGGGGACCCGTACACTGAAGCTTTCTTT.

The V gene is TRBV27, the J gene TRBJ1-3; tentative D call: TRBD1 (5 bases). V dropped 6 bases and J dropped 4 bases, with 13 bases sitting between them. The length of the CDR3 is 14 residues. CDR1 and CDR2 (germline): MNHEY, SMNVEV (reference sequence). CDR3 coding DNA: TGTGCCAGCAGCCGTGGGGGGTCCGGAAACACCATATATTTT. Amino acid sequence: CASSRGGSGNTIYF.

V and J are TRBV10-3 and TRBJ1-1; 9 bases match TRBD1. Germline trimming cut 3 bases from V and 6 bases from J; bases unmatched to any gene: 8. The V gene's germline CDR1 is ENHRY and CDR2 SYGVKD. This CDR3 has 15 residues. The CDR3 spells CAISESDRGEPEAFF. The DNA for the CDR3 is TGTGCCATCAGTGAATCGGACAGGGGAGAACCTGAAGCTTTCTTT.

The rearrangement links TRBV11-2 to TRBJ2-1; a possible D gene is TRBD1 (5 bases). The V gene's germline CDR1 is SGHAT and CDR2 FQNNGV. The ends were cut back, 4 bases at V and 2 bases at J, with 15 bases in the middle. This CDR3 is 16 amino acids long. DNA of the CDR3: TGTGCCAGCAGCTATGGGTCAGGACAACCCTACAATGAGCAGTTCTTC. This translates into CASSYGSGQPYNEQFF.

The chain links TRBV5-5 to TRBJ1-2; D possibly corresponds to TRBD1 (5 bases). The CDR3 spans 14 residues. V was clipped by 0 bases and J by 7 bases, with 13 bases between them. The V gene's germline CDR1 is SGHKS and CDR2 YYEKEE (reference sequence). The CDR3 spells CASSLGSGGTGYTF. In DNA form, the CDR3 reads TGTGCCAGCAGCTTGGGGTCTGGAGGGACTGGCTACACCTTC.

The chain joins TRBV5-1 to TRBJ1-2, with 8 bases matching TRBD1. The V and J ends lost 0 bases and 8 bases, in that order; junction bases with no gene match: 6. Germline V CDR1 and CDR2: SGHRS, YFSETQ. The CDR3 covers 14 residues. CDR3 coding DNA: TGCGCCAGCAGCTTGGCGGACAGGGTCGGCGGCTACACCTTC. This translates into CASSLADRVGGYTF.

This chain connects TRBV24-1 to TRBJ2-1; 7 nucleotides match TRBD1. The CDR3 spans 15 residues. Looked up from germline, CDR1 is KGHDR and CDR2 is SFDVKD. With 1 base clipped from V and 12 bases from J, the junction kept 11 bases outside the gene matches. The CDR3 is CATSDFRTGDPLQFF. The CDR3 DNA follows: TGTGCCACCAGTGATTTCAGGACAGGCGATCCTTTGCAGTTCTTC.